This T cell receptor beta chain was captured by sequencing in a study of T cells in Graves' hyperthyroidism and ophthalmopathy. Study observations and caveats: A 13 V-J signature model discriminated ophthalmopathy versus stable hyperthyroidism. Researchers found most expanded thyroid clonotypes above 0.001 in blood as well. The model forecast ophthalmopathy, anticipating it by a median around 6.9 months before onset.

Researchers amplified the TCR beta CDR3 regions from RNA transcripts. The study used the HTBI primer set for a first-round RT-PCR of the TCR CDR3. TCRdb re-derived calls from the multiplex PCR reads in MiXCR, one entry per CDR3 protein. Altogether approximately 640,000 distinct CDR3 sequences are present, around 16% being singletons, with the ten largest covering 15% to 18%. This clonotype has at least ten counts. Antigen: not known. Newly diagnosed patients aged 18 to 65 had hyperthyroidism of under 2 months' duration. The V and J ends lost 9 bases and 4 bases respectively, with 15 bases between them. Germline V gene sequence: CDR1 SGHTA, CDR2 FQGNSA. The CDR3 extends over 13 amino acids.

The V and J genes are TRBV7-2 and TRBJ1-2; D is uncertain. The sample consisted of blood. The sequence was obtained from a man in his fifties with Graves' hyperthyroidism. CDR3 protein: CASTGQSLYGYTF. CDR3 nucleotides: TGTGCCAGTACCGGGCAATCCCTCTATGGCTACACCTTC.